The present TCR beta chain was sequenced within a study of blood T cell repertoires in COVID-19. The junction had 11 bases not matched to a gene; V was cut back by 2 bases and J by 4 bases. The CDR3 contains 16 residues. CDR1 and CDR2 from the germline V gene are SEHNR and FQNEAQ (reference sequence). Data came from immunoSEQ multiplex PCR; TCRdb stores just in-frame clones and leaves some out. Among a few hundred thousand clones listed, about 91% were seen once. This clone was seen only a few times. The sample consisted of peripheral blood. The gene calls are TRBV7-9 and TRBJ2-7; 7 nucleotides line up with TRBD1. The sequence came from a woman aged 25 to 39 who had recovered from COVID-19. DNA for the CDR3: TGTGCCAGCAGCTTAAATGAATTGGGACAGTCATACGAGCAGTACTTC. Protein: CASSLNELGQSYEQYF.